The rows below give T cell receptor beta chains drawn from one sample of a study of T cells expressing NK-cell markers. TCRdb reprocessed the 5' RACE reads and stores each CDR3 protein as one record, lacking DNA. Its table lists some 500,000 distinct CDR3 sequences. Source material: blood T cells: a sorted CD56 or NKG2C T cell subset, CD4+ or CD8+ T cells, or bulk PBMC T cells (not recorded which). These receptors were collected from a woman in her 50s in good health. Each CDR3 is given with its conserved first and last residue.

TRBV29-1	TRBJ2-1	CSGLAASDGEQFF
TRBV30	TRBJ1-2	CAWKTTNKNYGYTF
TRBV11-2	TRBJ1-1	CASSPWTGSETEAFF
TRBV7-6	TRBJ2-7	CASSSKLGYEQYF
TRBV7-8	TRBJ2-3	CASSAGLATDTQYF
TRBV30	TRBJ2-5	CAWTRGSKTQYF
TRBV3-1	TRBJ2-1	CASSANGGNYNEQFF
TRBV9	TRBJ2-1	CASSPNSRVDNEQFF
TRBV5-6	TRBJ1-1	CASSLSNQGGTEAFF
TRBV5-1	TRBJ2-5	CASSAGLAGGLETQYF
TRBV27	TRBJ2-2	CASSPGLAITGELFF
TRBV5-4	TRBJ2-1	CASTRLNEQFF
TRBV5-5	TRBJ2-6	CASSWGFVGQGPSGANVLTF
TRBV7-8	TRBJ2-7	CASSLAGTSGAYEQYF
TRBV27	TRBJ2-3	CASRGGRRTYSTDTQYF
TRBV2	TRBJ1-6	CASSEEGAYHF
TRBV29-1	TRBJ2-4	CSMTGGANIQYF
TRBV20-1	TRBJ2-1	CSARGALVDEQFF
TRBV3-1	TRBJ2-1	CASTTTSGSYNEQFF
TRBV5-5	TRBJ2-7	CASSLVGRSYEQYF
TRBV28	TRBJ2-2	CASNPTANTGELFF
TRBV25-1	TRBJ2-1	CASSEGLFEQFF
TRBV15	TRBJ2-3	CATSRDQPKQYF
TRBV28	TRBJ2-5	CASSLRASGRAETQYF
TRBV5-1	TRBJ1-6	CASNRGEGSPLHF
TRBV30	TRBJ1-5	CAWSSNGGIRQPQHF
TRBV7-9	TRBJ2-3	CASSETADTQYF
TRBV29-1	TRBJ2-1	CSAANGNEQFF
TRBV12-3/TRBV12-4	TRBJ1-1	CASSPRLGRNTEAFF
TRBV9	TRBJ1-1	CASKGGTGIGTEAFF
TRBV3-1	TRBJ2-7	CASSLASGDSYEQYF
TRBV11-1	TRBJ2-1	CASSLGSGVWRNEQFF
TRBV9	TRBJ2-3	CASRPTSGTGTQYF
TRBV12-3/TRBV12-4	TRBJ1-5	CASSIGTGGSQPQHF
TRBV10-3	TRBJ1-5	CAISESGGRANQPQHF
TRBV5-6	TRBJ2-5	CASSSAELKTQYF
TRBV4-1	TRBJ2-7	CASSPYGEGATYEQYF
TRBV20-1	TRBJ2-5	CSAPTGTEIWSQETQYF
TRBV12-3/TRBV12-4	TRBJ1-4	CASQGGNREKLFF
TRBV7-9	TRBJ1-3	CASSLRRGDSASGNTIYF
TRBV5-1	TRBJ2-4	CASSSYRQGDKNIQYF
TRBV20-1	TRBJ2-1	CSARVSGGAYYNEQFF
TRBV10-3	TRBJ2-1	CAISDGETGWQFF
TRBV6-5	TRBJ1-2	CASSGPSNYGYTF
TRBV6-1	TRBJ2-5	CASRGLAGAGETQYF
TRBV12-3/TRBV12-4	TRBJ2-2	CASRSAAETGELFF
TRBV9	TRBJ2-1	CASSVTSNEQFF